This T cell receptor (beta chain) was observed in a study of prognosis after radiotherapy for stage I lung cancer. The overall study: Approximately twelve men and several women, aged about 53 to 95 and with a median age of roughly 74 years, made up the patients. It was SBRT that served as radiotherapy, in 3 to 5 fractions with a biologically effective dose of at least 100 Gy.

Amplicons of TCR beta CDR3 were generated from genomic DNA by two-round multiplex PCR. The use of primers specific to each TRBV and TRBJ gene characterized first-round PCR. MiXCR, applied by TCRdb to the multiplex PCR reads, yields one record per CDR3 protein. Of around 59,000 distinct CDR3 sequences detected, more than 25% appear once; the ten largest clones hold under 10%. The germline CDR1 and CDR2 sequences are KGHDR and SFDVKD. This CDR3 has 15 residues. Losses at the gene ends were 6 bases for V and 5 bases for J; bases not matched to a gene: 11. Regarding this clonotype: It is likely a read error, because the conserved phenylalanine at the end of the CDR3 is missing.

The receptor's source is a donor aged 50 or older with non-small cell lung cancer. The input for sequencing was PBMCs, taken before or after stereotactic body radiation therapy (not recorded which). The V call is TRBV24-1, the J call TRBJ2-5; 7 nucleotides agree with TRBD1. CDR3 in DNA: TGTGCCACCAGTTATACCCGGACAGGCCGGGAGACCCAGTACTCC. This codes for CATSYTRTGRETQYS.